The rows below give T cell receptor beta chains drawn from one sample of a study of OX40 agonist ivuxolimab in advanced cancers. The repertoire was sequenced with immunoSEQ multiplex PCR; TCRdb's copy has only in-frame clones and lacks some. This table holds approximately 64,000 clones, approximately 90% found once. This material consisted of CD4+ or CD8+ T cells sorted from blood, taken in a trial of the OX40 agonist ivuxolimab. All receptors come from an adult with an advanced solid tumor such as melanoma, head and neck, liver or kidney cancer. The CDR3 runs from the conserved cysteine through the conserved F or W. Each record gives: D gene, V gene, clone size, J gene, CDR3 DNA, CDR3 protein. D genes are given only for firm matches. Clone size is stated in some rows and not others, as once, few, many or a class when expanded.

NA	TRBV5-1	NA	TRBJ1-5	TGCGCCAGCAGCTGGGAACTAGGTCAGCCCCAGCATTTT	CASSWELGQPQHF
NA	TRBV7-2	NA	TRBJ2-3	TGTGCCAGCAGCTCTTACCTGCACAACGGAGTTACGCAGTATTTT	CASSSYLHNGVTQYF
NA	TRBV15	NA	TRBJ2-1	TGTGCCACCAGCGCCTACAGGGACCCTCGCAATGAGCAGTTCTTC	CATSAYRDPRNEQFF
TRBD2	TRBV5-1	NA	TRBJ2-2	TGCGCCAGCAGCTTGAGACTAGCTGAGTCCGGGGAGCTGTTTTTT	CASSLRLAESGELFF
TRBD1	TRBV23-1	NA	TRBJ2-3	TGCGCCAGGAGGGGGCGCTTCCCAGATACGCAGTATTTT	CARRGRFPDTQYF
TRBD2	TRBV30	NA	TRBJ2-1	TGTGCCTGGAGCCCGGGACTAGCGGGGGGTGAGCAGTTCTTC	CAWSPGLAGGEQFF
TRBD2	TRBV5-4	once	TRBJ2-3	TGTGCCAGCAGCCCGGGACTAGGTGCGGCAGATACGCAGTATTTT	CASSPGLGAADTQYF
TRBD1	TRBV5-6	NA	TRBJ2-7	TGTGCCAGCAGCTTCGACCCCGGTGGGGGACAGGGTAATGGCGGCGAGCAGTACTTC	CASSFDPGGGQGNGGEQYF
NA	TRBV7-2	NA	TRBJ2-2	TGTGCCAGCAGCTTAGACCCAGGCGGGGAGCTGTTTTTT	CASSLDPGGELFF
NA	TRBV28	NA	TRBJ1-2	TGTGCCAGCAGTTTGGTCAGGGTATACGGCTACACCTTC	CASSLVRVYGYTF
TRBD1	TRBV6-5	NA	TRBJ1-2	TGTGCCAGCAATGAGGGGGCCATTGGCTACACCTTC	CASNEGAIGYTF
NA	TRBV29-1	NA	TRBJ1-2	TGCAGCGTTGATCCATCCGCTTCGGTCTATGGCTACACCTTC	CSVDPSASVYGYTF
NA	TRBV4-1	NA	TRBJ1-2	TGCGCCAGCAGCCAAGGAAGCAGGGTGATGCTAGGCTATGGCTACACCTTC	CASSQGSRVMLGYGYTF
NA	TRBV6-5	NA	TRBJ2-5	TGTGCCAGCAGTTACGGTCAGCTCCTCCAAGAGACCCAGTACTTC	CASSYGQLLQETQYF
NA	TRBV6-1	NA	TRBJ2-1	TGTGCCAGCAGGAACTTCAGGATCAATGAGCAGTTCTTC	CASRNFRINEQFF
NA	TRBV9	NA	TRBJ2-5	TGTGCCAGCAGCGACGACTGGAAAGAGACCCAGTACTTC	CASSDDWKETQYF
NA	TRBV4-1	NA	TRBJ2-3	TGCGCCAGCAGCCAAGCAACTACCAGTCGCACAGATACGCAGTATTTT	CASSQATTSRTDTQYF
TRBD1	TRBV25-1	NA	TRBJ1-6	TGTGCCAGCAGGGACAGGGATAATTCACCCCTCCACTTT	CASRDRDNSPLHF
NA	TRBV2	NA	TRBJ2-7	TGTGCCAGCATAGTCGAGACGGACTCCTACGAGCAGTACTTC	CASIVETDSYEQYF
NA	TRBV7-9	NA	TRBJ1-6	TGTGCCGGATCTGGGGCGGGGAGCGACACCCTCCACTTT	CAGSGAGSDTLHF
NA	TRBV5-1	NA	TRBJ2-2	TGCGCCAGCAGCCCACAGAAACCGAACACCGGGGAGCTGTTTTTT	CASSPQKPNTGELFF
TRBD1	TRBV6-6	NA	TRBJ1-4	TGTGCCAGCACCAGGGGGTCATCTAATGAAAAACTGTTTTTT	CASTRGSSNEKLFF
NA	TRBV6-1	NA	TRBJ1-2	TGTGCCAGCAGTGCTGCCAGTAACTATGGCTACACCTTC	CASSAASNYGYTF
NA	TRBV9	NA	TRBJ2-2	TGTGCCAGCAGCGTACAGGGCGCCGGGGAGCTGCTTTTT	CASSVQGAGELLF
TRBD1	TRBV4-2	NA	TRBJ1-2	TGTGCCAGCAGCCAAGATTTGAGGACAGGGGTAGGTGGCTACACCTTC	CASSQDLRTGVGGYTF
NA	TRBV5-1	NA	TRBJ1-1	TGCGCCAGCAGCTTGGCGGGGGGACGCGACCCGATGAACACTGAAGCTTTCTTT	CASSLAGGRDPMNTEAFF
NA	TRBV4-3	NA	TRBJ1-1	TGCGCCAGCAGCCCCCGTGGATCCTCGAACACTGAAGCTTTCTTT	CASSPRGSSNTEAFF
NA	TRBV13	NA	TRBJ2-1	TGTGCCAGCAGCCGATGGACTGCGTACAATGAGCAGTTCTTC	CASSRWTAYNEQFF
NA	TRBV5-4	NA	TRBJ2-7	TGTGCCAGCAGCTTGGGGCCGGCAGGTACATACGAGCAGTACTTC	CASSLGPAGTYEQYF
NA	TRBV7-9	NA	TRBJ1-3	TGTGCCAGCAGCGAAACCCAGACAGCCTCTGGAAACACCATATATTTT	CASSETQTASGNTIYF
NA	TRBV30	NA	TRBJ1-2	TGTGCCTGGACCAAAGGGAGACTCCAAGGGAGGTATGGCTACACCTTC	CAWTKGRLQGRYGYTF
TRBD1	TRBV7-2	NA	TRBJ2-7	TGTGCCAGCAGCTTAGAAGGACAGGGCGACGAGCAGTACTTC	CASSLEGQGDEQYF
NA	TRBV7-2	once	TRBJ1-2	TGTGCCAGCAGCCGGCCCGGACCAGACTATGGCTACACCTTC	CASSRPGPDYGYTF
NA	TRBV19	once	TRBJ1-1	TGTGCCAGTAGTATGGGGACAAGGAACACTGAAGCTTTCTTT	CASSMGTRNTEAFF
NA	TRBV19	NA	TRBJ2-1	TGTGCCAGTAGTATTAGCAGGGGTATTTACAATGAGCAGTTCTTC	CASSISRGIYNEQFF
TRBD1	TRBV6-1	few	TRBJ1-2	TGTGCCAGCATCCAGACAGGGGGCTTTGGCTACACCTTC	CASIQTGGFGYTF
TRBD1	TRBV18	NA	TRBJ2-2	TGTGCCAGCTCCCCAAACTTTGACAGGGACGGCGGGGAGCTGTTTTTT	CASSPNFDRDGGELFF